These 12 T cell receptor beta chains share one sample of origin, sequenced in a study of T-cell memory formation after mild COVID-19. MiXCR was run by TCRdb on the 5' RACE reads, yielding one entry per CDR3 protein. The table includes approximately 300,000 distinct CDR3 sequences, 7% to 10% detected once. Material for sequencing was PBMCs or a T cell subset sorted from them (not recorded which). The receptors here all came from a young man who had mild COVID-19 (a few samples of this study predate the infection). Cell type and time point are not known.

This clonotype showed up many times. This chain joins TRBV3-1 and TRBJ2-1; either TRBD1 or TRBD2 may supply D (5 bases each). CDR3 size: 13 residues. Germline V gene lookup returns CDR1 LGHDT and CDR2 YNNKEL (reference sequence). Trimming stripped 1 base from V and 6 bases from J, with 7 bases between. CDR3 sequence: CASSQGDLNEQFF. In nucleotides, the CDR3 is TGTGCCAGCAGCCAAGGGGACCTCAATGAGCAGTTCTTC.

This clonotype was observed a handful of times. The CDR3 DNA reads as TGTGCCACCAGTGCACAGGGAGGCGAGACCCAGTACTTC. This gives the protein CATSAQGGETQYF. The V call is TRBV24-1, the J call TRBJ2-5; D may match TRBD1 or TRBD2 (6 bases each). The V and J ends lost 5 bases and 5 bases respectively, with 11 bases between them. Looked up from germline, CDR1 is KGHDR and CDR2 is SFDVKD. This CDR3 has 13 amino acids.

This clonotype was seen a handful of times. The chain recombines TRBV7-9 with TRBJ2-2; 7 bases fit TRBD1. Germline loops: CDR1 SEHNR, CDR2 FQNEAQ (reference sequence). J was trimmed by 0 bases and V by 7 bases; bases with no gene match: 5. The length of the CDR3 is 15 residues. This CDR3 reads CASTVDRPNTGELFF. The CDR3 nucleotides read TGTGCCAGCACCGTGGACAGGCCGAACACCGGGGAGCTGTTTTTT.

This clonotype came up a few times. The chain couples TRBV29-1 to TRBJ2-3, with 7 bases matching TRBD1. From germline, CDR1 is SQVTM and CDR2 ANQGSEA. J was trimmed by 6 bases and V by 7 bases; bases with no gene match: 4. This CDR3 is built from 11 residues. The CDR3 DNA reads TGCAGCGGGCACAGGGGTGATACGCAGTATTTT. Translation gives CSGHRGDTQYF.

The chain combines TRBV4-2 with TRBJ2-5; TRBD2 agrees at 9 bases. J lost 4 bases, V lost 0 bases, and 6 bases had no gene match. The germline gives CDR1 LGHNA, CDR2 YNFKEQ. This CDR3 is built from 16 residues. For the CDR3, the DNA is TGTGCCAGCAGCCAAGAGGCGGGAGGGCCCCCAGAGACCCAGTACTTC. The encoded protein is CASSQEAGGPPETQYF.

In this sample, this clonotype turned up many times. This sequence joins TRBV7-6 and TRBJ2-1, with a tentative D call TRBD1 (6 bases). V was shortened by 5 bases and J by 8 bases, with 13 bases between the two germline ends. The CDR3 totals 13 residues. Germline CDR1 and CDR2: SGHVS and FNYEAQ. The DNA of the CDR3 is TGTGCCAGCAGCCAAACAACAGGGTATGAGCAGTTCTTC. Protein sequence: CASSQTTGYEQFF.

This clonotype was observed a handful of times. This sequence joins TRBV5-4 and TRBJ2-7; the D gene is possibly TRBD1 (6 bases). The CDR3 totals 14 residues. Germline V gene sequence: CDR1 SGHNT, CDR2 YYREEE (reference sequence). The V and J ends lost 4 bases and 1 base respectively, with 12 bases between them. The CDR3 nucleotides read TGTGCCAGCAGCGCTGAACAGGGATCCTACGAGCAGTACGTC. Its translation: CASSAEQGSYEQYV.

A few counts support this clonotype. The CDR3 is CASSRGASYNEQFF. The DNA of the CDR3 is TGTGCCAGCAGCCGGGGGGCTTCCTACAATGAGCAGTTCTTC. The rearrangement uses TRBV7-8 and TRBJ2-1; a possible D gene is TRBD2 (7 bases). The CDR3 length is 14 residues. The germline V gene has CDR1 SGHVS and CDR2 FQNEAQ. Trimming pared 5 bases from V and 1 base from J, leaving 9 bases between.

There are many counts of this clonotype. V gene TRBV24-1 combines with J gene TRBJ1-2, with TRBD1 matching 11 bases. The J segment lost 8 bases and the V segment lost 3 bases, leaving 13 bases of the junction unmatched. Per germline, CDR1 KGHDR and CDR2 SFDVKD. The CDR3 length is 17 residues. The CDR3 DNA sequence: TGTGCCACCAGTGATCGGACAGGGGGCCCGATACTAGGAGGCTACACCTTC. Translation gives CATSDRTGGPILGGYTF.

The gene calls are TRBV10-3 and TRBJ2-1; 12 bases line up with TRBD2. The CDR3 is 15 residues long. V shed 7 bases, J shed 8 bases, and the junction held 9 bases outside the gene matches. From germline, CDR1 is ENHRY and CDR2 SYGVKD. CDR3 sequence (DNA): TGTGCCATCACCCCCCTAGCGGGGGGGCAGGATGAGCAGTTCTTC. The encoded protein is CAITPLAGGQDEQFF.

This clonotype appeared a few times. The rearrangement uses TRBV28 and TRBJ2-5; D not certain. The CDR3 contains 12 residues. Germline-derived CDR1 and CDR2 are MDHEN and SYDVKM. The V end was cut by 6 bases, the J end by 7 bases, with 12 bases between. CDR3 bases: TGTGCCAGCAGATGGACCGCCGGGACCCAGTACTTC. Translated: CASRWTAGTQYF.

The sample holds one count of this clonotype. The chain recombines TRBV5-1 with TRBJ2-5; D might be TRBD1 or TRBD2, each matching 6 bases. This CDR3 is 14 amino acids long. V lost 4 bases to trimming and J lost 2 bases, with 12 bases between them. Germline values: CDR1 SGHRS, CDR2 YFSETQ. This chain's CDR3 is CASSRGRPQETQYF. CDR3 in DNA: TGCGCCAGCAGCAGGGGGAGGCCGCAAGAGACCCAGTACTTC. The full variable domain, rest sourced from reference TRBV5-1 and TRBJ2-5, is KAGVTQTPRYLIKTRGQQVTLSCSPISGHRSVSWYQQTPGQGLQFLFEYFSETQRNKGNFPGRFSGRQFSNSRSEMNVSTLELGDSALYLCASSRGRPQETQYFGPGTRLLVL.